The T cell receptor (beta chain) under discussion was sequenced for a study of T cell repertoires in aging, cancer and after chemotherapy. TRB rearrangements spanning V, D and J were amplified using mixed TRB-A/B primers. Each CDR3 protein gets one entry after TCRdb re-called the multiplex PCR reads with MiXCR. The table includes around 2,400 distinct CDR3 sequences, approximately 28% detected once. Sample share makes this clonotype medium-sized. Amplification of TCR beta used genomic DNA extracted from peripheral blood. Germline values: CDR1 SEHNR, CDR2 FQNEAQ (reference sequence). The CDR3 length is 11 residues. With 1 base removed from V and 7 bases from J, the gap between germline ends came to 4 bases.

This chain connects TRBV7-9 to TRBJ2-5; D uncertain. This TCR was sampled from a human donor in good health. Source material: blood. For the CDR3, the DNA is TGTGCCAGCAGCTTAGTAGGGACCCAGTACTTC. Translated, it gives CASSLVGTQYF.